This TCR beta chain was recorded in a study of T cells in Graves' hyperthyroidism and ophthalmopathy. The CDR3 regions of TCR beta were amplified from RNA transcripts. TCR CDR3 regions were first amplified by RT-PCR with HTBI primers. TCRdb fed the multiplex PCR reads into MiXCR, producing one record per CDR3 protein. Counted here are some 560,000 distinct CDR3 sequences, 14% occurring once; the ten biggest clones make up 11% to 15%. Patients counted as stable if ophthalmopathy did not develop within 18 months. The V end lost 0 bases, the J end lost 4 bases, and 3 bases lay between the germline ends. Per the germline V gene, CDR1 is SQVTM and CDR2 is ANQGSEA. The CDR3 is 11 amino acids.

The TCR comes from a woman in her forties with Graves' hyperthyroidism. Sequenced: blood. The chain combines TRBV29-1 with TRBJ1-2; D not certain. This chain's CDR3 is CSVEDTYGYTF. CDR3 nucleotides: TGCAGCGTTGAAGACACCTATGGCTACACCTTC.